This T cell receptor (beta chain) was retrieved from a study of tumor and adjacent non-tumor tissue in lung cancer. Study overall: Stage I to III disease affected 9 to 10 men and a handful of women aged about 31 to 80.

This clonotype has a single count. At one end, the junction sequence differs from germline, possibly due to a read error. Three rounds of nested PCR, following a modified ARM-PCR protocol, produced the TCRbeta library. TCRdb reprocessed the multiplex PCR reads via MiXCR and lists one record per CDR3 protein. The table records 68,000 or so distinct CDR3 sequences, roughly three fifths of them present only once. Germline V gives CDR1 MNHNS, CDR2 SASEGT. This CDR3 has 17 amino acids. No cell sorting was done before RNA was extracted from the tissue. The origin of this receptor is a man aged 50 or older with non-small cell lung cancer. The chain combines TRBV6-1 with TRBJ1-5; no definite D call. The specimen sequenced was lung tumor tissue. The CDR3 DNA sequence: TGTGCCAGCAGTACCCCGGTACAGAATTTGTGGAATCAGCCTCAGCAATTT. This encodes CASSTPVQNLWNQPQQF.